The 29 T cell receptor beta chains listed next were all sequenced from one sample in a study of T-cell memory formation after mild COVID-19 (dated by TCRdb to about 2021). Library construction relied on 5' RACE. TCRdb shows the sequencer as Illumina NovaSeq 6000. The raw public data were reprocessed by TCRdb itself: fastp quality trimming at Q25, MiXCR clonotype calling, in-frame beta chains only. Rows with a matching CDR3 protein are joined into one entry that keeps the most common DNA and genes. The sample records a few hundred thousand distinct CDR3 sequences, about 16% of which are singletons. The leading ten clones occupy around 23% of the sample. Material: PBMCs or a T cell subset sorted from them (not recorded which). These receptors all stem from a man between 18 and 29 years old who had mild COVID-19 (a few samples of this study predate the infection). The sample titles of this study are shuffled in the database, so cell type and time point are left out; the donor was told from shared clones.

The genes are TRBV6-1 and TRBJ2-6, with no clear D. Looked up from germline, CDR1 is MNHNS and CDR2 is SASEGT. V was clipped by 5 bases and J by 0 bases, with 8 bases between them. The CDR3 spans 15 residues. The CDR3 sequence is CASSSGHSGANVLTF. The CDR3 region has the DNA TGTGCCAGCAGTTCGGGCCACTCTGGGGCCAACGTCCTGACTTTC.

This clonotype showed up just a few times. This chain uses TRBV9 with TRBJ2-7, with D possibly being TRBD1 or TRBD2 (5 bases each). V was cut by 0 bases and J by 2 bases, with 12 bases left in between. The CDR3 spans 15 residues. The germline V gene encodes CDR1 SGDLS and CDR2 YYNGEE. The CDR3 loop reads CASSVAETGPYEQYF. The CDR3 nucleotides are TGTGCCAGCAGCGTAGCAGAGACGGGACCCTACGAGCAGTACTTC. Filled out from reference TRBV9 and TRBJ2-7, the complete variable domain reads DSGVTQTPKHLITATGQRVTLRCSPRSGDLSVYWYQQSLDQGLQFLIQYYNGEERAKGNILERFSAQQFPDLHSELNLSSLELGDSALYFCASSVAETGPYEQYFGPGTRLTVT.

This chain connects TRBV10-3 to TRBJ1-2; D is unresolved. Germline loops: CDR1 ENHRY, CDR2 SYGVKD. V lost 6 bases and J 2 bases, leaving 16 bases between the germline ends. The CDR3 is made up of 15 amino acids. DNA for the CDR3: TGTGCCATCAGGATGCGCGCCGAGGGCAACTATGGCTACACCTTC. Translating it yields CAIRMRAEGNYGYTF.

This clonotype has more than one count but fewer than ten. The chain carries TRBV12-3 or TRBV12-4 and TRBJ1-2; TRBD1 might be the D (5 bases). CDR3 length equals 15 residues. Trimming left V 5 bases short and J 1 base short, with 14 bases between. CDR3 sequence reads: CASSPRDGNNYGYTF. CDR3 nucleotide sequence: TGTGCCAGCAGTCCCCGGGACGGAAATAACTATGGCTACACCTTC.

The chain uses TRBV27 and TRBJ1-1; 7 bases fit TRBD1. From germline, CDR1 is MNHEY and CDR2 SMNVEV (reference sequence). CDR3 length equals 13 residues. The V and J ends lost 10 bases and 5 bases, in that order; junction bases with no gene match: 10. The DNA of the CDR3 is TGTGCCAACAAAGGGCAGGGGGAGACTGAAGCTTTCTTT. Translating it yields CANKGQGETEAFF.

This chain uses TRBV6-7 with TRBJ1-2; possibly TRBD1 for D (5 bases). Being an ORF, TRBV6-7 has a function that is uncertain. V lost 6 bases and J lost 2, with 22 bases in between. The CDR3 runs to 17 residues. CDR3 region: CASRTKINQGRNYGYTF. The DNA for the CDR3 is TGTGCCAGCAGAACGAAAATTAACCAGGGAAGGAACTATGGCTACACCTTC.

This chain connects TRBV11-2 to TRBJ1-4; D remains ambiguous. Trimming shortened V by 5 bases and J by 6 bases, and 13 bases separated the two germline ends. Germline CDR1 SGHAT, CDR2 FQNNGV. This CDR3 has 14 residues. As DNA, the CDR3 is TGTGCCAGCAGCAAACCCCCCCCATATGAAAAACTGTTTTTT. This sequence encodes CASSKPPPYEKLFF.

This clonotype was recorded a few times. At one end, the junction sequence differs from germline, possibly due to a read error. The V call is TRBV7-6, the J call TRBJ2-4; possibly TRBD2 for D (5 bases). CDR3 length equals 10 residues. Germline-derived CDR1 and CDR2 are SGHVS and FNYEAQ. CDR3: CASSLVETSF. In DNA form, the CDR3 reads TGTGCCAGCAGCTTAGTTGAAACTAGCTTC.

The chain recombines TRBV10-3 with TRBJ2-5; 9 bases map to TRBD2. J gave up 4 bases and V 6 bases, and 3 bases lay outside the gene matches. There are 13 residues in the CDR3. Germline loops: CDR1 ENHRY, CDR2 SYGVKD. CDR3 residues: CAIRKLAGETQYF. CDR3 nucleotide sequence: TGTGCCATCAGGAAACTAGCGGGAGAGACCCAGTACTTC.

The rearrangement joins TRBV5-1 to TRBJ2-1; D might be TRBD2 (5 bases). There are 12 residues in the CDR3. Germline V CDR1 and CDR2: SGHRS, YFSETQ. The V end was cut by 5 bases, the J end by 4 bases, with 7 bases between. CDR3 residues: CASSTGYNEQFF. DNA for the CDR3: TGCGCCAGCAGTACGGGATACAATGAGCAGTTCTTC.

CDR3: CSASGETGQHLETQYF. CDR3 sequence (DNA): TGCAGCGCCTCGGGAGAAACGGGACAGCACTTGGAGACCCAGTACTTC. The V and J genes are TRBV29-1 and TRBJ2-5; D possibly corresponds to TRBD1 (7 bases). The CDR3 spans 16 residues. V gave up 7 bases and J gave up 5 bases, with 26 bases separating them. The V gene's germline CDR1 is SQVTM and CDR2 ANQGSEA.

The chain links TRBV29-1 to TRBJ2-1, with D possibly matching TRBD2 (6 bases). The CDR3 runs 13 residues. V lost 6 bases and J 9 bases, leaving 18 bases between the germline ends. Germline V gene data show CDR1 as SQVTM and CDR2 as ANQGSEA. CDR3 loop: CSVAGPRGSEQFF. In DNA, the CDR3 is TGCAGCGTCGCCGGGCCCCGGGGGAGTGAGCAGTTCTTC.

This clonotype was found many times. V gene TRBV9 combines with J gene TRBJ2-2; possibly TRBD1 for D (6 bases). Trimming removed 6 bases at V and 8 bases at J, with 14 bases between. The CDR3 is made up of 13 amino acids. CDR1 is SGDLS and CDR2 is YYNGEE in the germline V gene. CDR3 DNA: TGTGCCAGCATGGGCGGCACAGGGGGGGAGCTGTTTTTT. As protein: CASMGGTGGELFF.

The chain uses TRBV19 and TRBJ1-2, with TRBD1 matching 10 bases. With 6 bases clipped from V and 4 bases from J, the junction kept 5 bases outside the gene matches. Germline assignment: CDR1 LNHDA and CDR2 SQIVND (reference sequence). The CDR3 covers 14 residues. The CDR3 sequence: CASRTGGRPYGYTF. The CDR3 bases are TGTGCCAGTAGGACAGGGGGCCGGCCCTATGGCTACACCTTC.

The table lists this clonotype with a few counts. The CDR3: CASSQAPDTQYF. CDR3 in DNA: TGCGCCAGCAGCCAAGCACCCGATACGCAGTATTTT. The chain couples TRBV4-1 to TRBJ2-3; D ambiguous. Germline V CDR1 and CDR2: MGHRA, YSYEKL. V dropped 1 base and J dropped 6 bases, with 5 bases sitting between them. CDR3 size: 12 residues.

The CDR3 nucleotides are TGTGCCAGCAGCCTCTACTTTCAAGAGACCCAGTACTTC. This codes for CASSLYFQETQYF. This rearrangement joins TRBV6-2 or TRBV6-3 to TRBJ2-5; D gene ambiguous. Trimming pared 6 bases from V and 2 bases from J, leaving 10 bases between. The germline gives CDR1 MNHEY, CDR2 SVGEGT. There are 13 residues in the CDR3.

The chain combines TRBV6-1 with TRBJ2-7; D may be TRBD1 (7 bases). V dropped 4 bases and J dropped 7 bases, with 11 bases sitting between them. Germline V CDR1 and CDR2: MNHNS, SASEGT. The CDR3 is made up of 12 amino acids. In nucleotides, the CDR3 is TGTGCCAGCAGTGCACAGGGGAGGGAGCAGTACTTC. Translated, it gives CASSAQGREQYF.

The CDR3 reads CASSLRDRGYTF. In DNA, the CDR3 is TGTGCCAGCAGCCTGCGGGACCGCGGCTACACCTTC. The J gene is TRBJ1-2, the V gene TRBV11-2; D might be TRBD1 (5 bases). Germline-derived CDR1 and CDR2 are SGHAT and FQNNGV. The CDR3 is 12 amino acids. V was shortened by 5 bases and J by 8 bases, with 12 bases between the two germline ends.

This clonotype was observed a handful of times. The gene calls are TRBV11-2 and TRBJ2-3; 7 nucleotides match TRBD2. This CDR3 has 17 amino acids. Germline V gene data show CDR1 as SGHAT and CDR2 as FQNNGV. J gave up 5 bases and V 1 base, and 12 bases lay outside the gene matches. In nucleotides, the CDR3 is TGTGCCAGCAGCTTAGGCCGACTAGCCGGGGGAATAGATACGCAGTATTTT. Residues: CASSLGRLAGGIDTQYF.

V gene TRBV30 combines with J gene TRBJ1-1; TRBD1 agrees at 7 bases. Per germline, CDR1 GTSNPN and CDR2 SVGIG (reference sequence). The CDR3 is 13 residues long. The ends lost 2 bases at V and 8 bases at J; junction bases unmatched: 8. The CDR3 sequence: CAWSKGAIREAFF. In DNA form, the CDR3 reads TGTGCCTGGAGTAAGGGGGCAATTAGGGAAGCTTTCTTT.

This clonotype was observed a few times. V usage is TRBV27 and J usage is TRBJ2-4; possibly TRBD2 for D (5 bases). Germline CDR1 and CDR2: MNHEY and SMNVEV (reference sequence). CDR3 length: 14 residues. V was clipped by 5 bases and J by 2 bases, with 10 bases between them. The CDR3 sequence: CASSQTGSKNIQYF. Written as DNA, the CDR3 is TGTGCCAGCAGTCAAACGGGGTCCAAAAACATTCAGTACTTC.

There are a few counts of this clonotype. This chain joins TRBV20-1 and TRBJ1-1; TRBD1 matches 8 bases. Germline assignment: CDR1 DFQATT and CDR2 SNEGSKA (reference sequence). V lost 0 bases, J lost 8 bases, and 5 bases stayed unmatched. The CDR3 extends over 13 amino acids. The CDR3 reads CSARDTGQGEAFF. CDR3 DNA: TGCAGTGCTAGAGATACCGGACAGGGCGAAGCTTTCTTT.

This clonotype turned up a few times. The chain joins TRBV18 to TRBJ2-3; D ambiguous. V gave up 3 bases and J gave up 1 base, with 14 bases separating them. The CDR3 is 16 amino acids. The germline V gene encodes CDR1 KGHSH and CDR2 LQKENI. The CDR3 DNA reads TGTGCCAGCTCACCGTTCTACCCTCAGGGCACAGATACGCAGTATTTT. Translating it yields CASSPFYPQGTDTQYF.

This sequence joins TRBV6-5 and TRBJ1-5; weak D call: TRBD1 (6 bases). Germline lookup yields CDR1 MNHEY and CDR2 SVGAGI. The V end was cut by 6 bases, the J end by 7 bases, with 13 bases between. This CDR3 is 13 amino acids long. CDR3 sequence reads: CASSQFTGQPQHF. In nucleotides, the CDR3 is TGTGCCAGCAGCCAATTCACAGGGCAGCCCCAGCATTTT.

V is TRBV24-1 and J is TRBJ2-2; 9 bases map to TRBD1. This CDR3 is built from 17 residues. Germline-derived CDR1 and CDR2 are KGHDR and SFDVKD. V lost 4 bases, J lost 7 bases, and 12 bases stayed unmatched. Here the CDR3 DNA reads TGTGCCACCAGTGAGACGCCGGGACAGGGATACGGCGGGGAGCTGTTTTTT. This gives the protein CATSETPGQGYGGELFF.

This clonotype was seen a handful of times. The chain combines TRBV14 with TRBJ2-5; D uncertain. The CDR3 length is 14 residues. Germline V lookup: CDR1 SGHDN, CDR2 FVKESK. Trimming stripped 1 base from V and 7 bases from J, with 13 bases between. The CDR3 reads CASSQVSLLGTQYF. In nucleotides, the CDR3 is TGTGCCAGCAGCCAAGTATCCCTCCTTGGGACCCAGTACTTC.

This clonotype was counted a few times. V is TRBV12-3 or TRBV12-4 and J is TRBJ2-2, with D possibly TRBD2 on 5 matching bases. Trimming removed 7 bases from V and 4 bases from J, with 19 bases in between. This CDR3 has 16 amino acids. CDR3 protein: CASTLIWGVSTGELFF. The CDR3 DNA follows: TGTGCCAGCACCCTCATCTGGGGAGTAAGCACCGGGGAGCTGTTTTTT.

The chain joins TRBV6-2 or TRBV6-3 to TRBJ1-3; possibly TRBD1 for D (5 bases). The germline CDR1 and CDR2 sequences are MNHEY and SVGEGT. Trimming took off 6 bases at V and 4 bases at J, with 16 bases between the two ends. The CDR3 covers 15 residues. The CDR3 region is CASSRDAWEGNTIYF. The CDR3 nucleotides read TGTGCCAGCAGCCGGGACGCGTGGGAAGGAAACACCATATATTTT.

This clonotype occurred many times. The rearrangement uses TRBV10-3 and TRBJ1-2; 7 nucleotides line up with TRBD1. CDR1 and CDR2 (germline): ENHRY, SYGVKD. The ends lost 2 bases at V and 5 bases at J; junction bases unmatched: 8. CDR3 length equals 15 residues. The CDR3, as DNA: TGTGCCATCAGTGAGCCGGGGACAGACACTTATGGCTACACCTTC. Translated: CAISEPGTDTYGYTF.